This T cell receptor beta chain was sequenced in a study of CD8 T cells in ankylosing spondylitis. TCRdb re-derived calls from the 5' RACE reads in MiXCR, one entry per CDR3 protein. The sample consists of approximately 520,000 distinct CDR3 sequences, 5.3% of them appearing once. This clonotype showed up many times. Its antigen is as yet unknown. This CDR3 has 14 amino acids. The germline V gene encodes CDR1 DFQATT and CDR2 SNEGSKA (reference sequence). V was clipped by 0 bases and J by 4 bases; unmatched bases: 3. Overall study results and limits: Some motif variants had been reported before (in reactive arthritis synovial fluid and blood). A TCR beta motif of under ten highly homologous variants appeared characteristic of ankylosing spondylitis blood. Disease-linked clones, CD8+, were relatively rare in peripheral blood.

The J gene is TRBJ2-3, the V gene TRBV20-1, with 8 bases matching TRBD2. The sequenced material came from blood, either unsorted or a sorted T cell fraction (not recorded which). This clonotype was obtained from a male donor with ankylosing spondylitis. The CDR3 DNA reads TGCAGTGCTAGAGAACGGGGGGGCCCAGATACGCAGTATTTT. Amino acid sequence: CSARERGGPDTQYF.